Listed here is a single T cell receptor (beta chain). The antigen is not known. One junction end does not reproduce the germline sequence, and a read error may be involved. This sample is part of a study of cytomegalovirus exposure and HLA in healthy donors. Findings of the study overall: Presence/absence results assume similar sequencing depth per donor, which may not hold.

Vbeta (60) and Jbeta (13) primers were used in the PCR. Generated by immunoSEQ multiplex PCR, the TCRdb table keeps only in-frame clones and is missing some. Here the sample spans 90,000 to 120,000 clones, roughly 82% being singletons. From germline, CDR1 is SEHNR and CDR2 FQNEAQ (reference sequence). The CDR3 loop spans 12 amino acids. The V gene is TRBV7-9, the J gene TRBJ2-7; D call uncertain. The TCR sequence derives from a man younger than 45 in good health and CMV-seropositive. The sample consisted of PBMCs. The CDR3 reads CSSSTDSYEQYF. DNA of the CDR3: TGTTCCAGCAGCACTGACTCCTACGAGCAGTACTTC. Based on the CDR3 plus reference TRBV7-9 and TRBJ2-7, the full variable domain is DTGVSQNPRHKITKRGQNVTFRCDPISEHNRLYWYRQTLGQGPEFLTYFQNEAQLEKSRLLSDRFSAERPKGSFSTLEIQRTEQGDSAMYLCSSSTDSYEQYFGPGTRLTVT.